This passage covers 27 T cell receptor beta chains from one sample sequenced in a study of cytomegalovirus exposure and HLA in healthy donors. Amplification used 60 Vbeta primers and 13 Jbeta primers. Using immunoSEQ multiplex PCR, the repertoire was profiled, and TCRdb retains in-frame clones only, with some absent. Counted here are nearly 110,000 clones, roughly 80% occurring once; the ten biggest clones make up approximately 2.2%. Sequencing used PBMCs. All receptors derive from a man aged 25-45 years in good health and CMV-seronegative.

The J gene is TRBJ1-2, the V gene TRBV6-5; D is perhaps TRBD1 (5 bases). There are 14 residues in the CDR3. The V and J ends lost 2 bases and 4 bases respectively, with 11 bases between them. Germline lookup yields CDR1 MNHEY and CDR2 SVGAGI. The CDR3 bases are TGTGCCAGCAGTTACGCAGGGTCCTCCTATGGCTACACCTTC. Encoded protein: CASSYAGSSYGYTF.

J is TRBJ2-3 and V is TRBV7-2; no clear D gene. Deletions cut 4 bases from V and 0 bases from J, with 14 bases between. Germline V CDR1 and CDR2: SGHTA, FQGNSA. The CDR3 contains 16 residues. The CDR3 loop is CASSSHLGGSTDTQYF. In DNA, the CDR3 is TGTGCCAGCAGCTCCCACCTTGGCGGCAGCACAGATACGCAGTATTTT.

This clone was counted once. The chain links TRBV10-1 to TRBJ2-7, with 11 bases identical to TRBD2. Germline CDR1 is WNHNN and CDR2 is SYGVQD (reference sequence). V dropped 5 bases and J dropped 4; count of bases not matched to a gene: 7. The CDR3 has 15 residues. The CDR3 loop is CASSPTSGIVYEQYF. Here the CDR3 DNA reads TGCGCCAGCAGTCCGACTAGCGGGATAGTGTACGAGCAGTACTTC.

The V call is TRBV12-5, the J call TRBJ1-1, with no clear D. The CDR3 extends over 15 amino acids. Germline CDR1 is LGHNT and CDR2 is FRNRAP. V lost 6 bases to trimming and J lost 0 bases, with 14 bases between them. CDR3 DNA sequence: TGTGCTAGTGGACGAGATGGAGGTTTGAACACTGAAGCTTTCTTT. Protein sequence: CASGRDGGLNTEAFF.

The chain carries TRBV11-2 and TRBJ1-2; perhaps TRBD1 as D (6 bases). V was cut by 4 bases and J by 2 bases, with 14 bases left in between. This CDR3 spans 15 amino acids. Germline loops: CDR1 SGHAT, CDR2 FQNNGV. The CDR3 DNA reads TGTGCCAGCAGCTCCCGGGGGGCAGGGAACTATGGCTACACCTTC. Translated, it gives CASSSRGAGNYGYTF. The full variable domain, with the rest looked up from reference TRBV11-2 and TRBJ1-2, is EAGVAQSPRYKIIEKRQSVAFWCNPISGHATLYWYQQILGQGPKLLIQFQNNGVVDDSQLPKDRFSAERLKGVDSTLKIQPAKLEDSAVYLCASSSRGAGNYGYTFGSGTRLTVV.

This clone has only one observation. This chain joins TRBV7-3 and TRBJ1-1; TRBD1 matches 7 bases. V lost 5 bases, J lost 7 bases, and 10 bases stayed unmatched. The CDR3 runs 14 residues. Germline V gene data show CDR1 as SGHTA and CDR2 as FQGTGA. CDR3 protein: CASSPQGGKDEAFF. CDR3 DNA: TGTGCCAGCAGCCCGCAGGGGGGAAAAGATGAAGCTTTCTTT.

This sequence joins TRBV30 and TRBJ1-2; D may be TRBD1 (5 bases). The length of the CDR3 is 10 residues. Germline lookup yields CDR1 GTSNPN and CDR2 SVGIG (reference sequence). V was shortened by 6 bases and J by 12 bases, with 14 bases between the two germline ends. The CDR3 region has the DNA TGTGCCTGTCGGGGGGGAGTCGACACCTTC. Translated, it gives CACRGGVDTF. The full variable domain, rest sourced from reference TRBV30 and TRBJ1-2, is SQTIHQWPATLVQPVGSPLSLECTVEGTSNPNLYWYRQAAGRGLQLLFYSVGIGQISSEVPQNLSASRPQDRQFILSSKKLLLSDSGFYLCACRGGVDTFGSGTRLTVV.

The chain couples TRBV28 to TRBJ2-1; possible D gene TRBD1, 6 bases. The germline V gene has CDR1 MDHEN and CDR2 SYDVKM. There are 14 residues in the CDR3. Trimming took 7 bases from V and 6 from J, leaving 16 bases between them. CDR3 bases: TGTGCCAGCATCACGCGAGGGGGATCCAATGAGCAGTTCTTC. It is translated as CASITRGGSNEQFF.

V usage is TRBV6-5 and J usage is TRBJ2-1; D perhaps matches TRBD2 (7 bases). Trimming removed 5 bases from V and 9 bases from J, with 17 bases in between. CDR3 length equals 14 residues. Germline CDR1 MNHEY, CDR2 SVGAGI. The CDR3 DNA reads as TGTGCCAGCAGTCCCCCCGGGGGGCCAGGTGAGCAGTTCTTC. This gives the protein CASSPPGGPGEQFF.

The chain carries TRBV10-2 and TRBJ1-1; 9 bases fit TRBD1. The CDR3 contains 15 residues. CDR1 and CDR2 (germline): WSHSY, SAAADI. The ends lost 6 bases at V and 3 bases at J; junction bases unmatched: 8. CDR3 sequence (DNA): TGCGCCAGCAGGGACCGGGACAGGGACTACACTGAAGCTTTCTTT. It is translated as CASRDRDRDYTEAFF.

This chain uses TRBV6-4 with TRBJ2-1; 8 bases are shared with TRBD2. Germline CDR1 reads MRHNA; CDR2 reads SNTAGT. This CDR3 spans 15 amino acids. With V trimmed by 3 bases and J by 4 bases, 5 bases remained unmatched. This CDR3 is CASSERASGYNEQFF. CDR3 coding DNA: TGTGCCAGCAGTGAACGGGCTAGCGGGTACAATGAGCAGTTCTTC.

The chain carries TRBV28 and TRBJ1-2, with a tentative D call TRBD1 (6 bases). Trimming removed 6 bases from V and 4 bases from J, with 18 bases in between. Germline values: CDR1 MDHEN, CDR2 SYDVKM. This CDR3 spans 15 amino acids. CDR3 amino acids: CASRVPQGLIYGYTF. CDR3 sequence (DNA): TGTGCCAGCAGGGTACCACAGGGTCTCATCTATGGCTACACCTTC.

A single count supports this clone. The V and J genes are TRBV30 and TRBJ2-3; possible D gene TRBD2, 7 bases. Deletions cut 2 bases from V and 5 bases from J, with 11 bases between. Germline V lookup: CDR1 GTSNPN, CDR2 SVGIG (reference sequence). There are 13 residues in the CDR3. In nucleotides, the CDR3 is TGTGCCTGGAGTCGGGGGGCTGAAGATACGCAGTATTTT. Translated: CAWSRGAEDTQYF.

The V and J genes are TRBV14 and TRBJ2-1; no clear D gene. With 0 bases removed from V and 10 bases from J, the gap between germline ends came to 7 bases. The germline gives CDR1 SGHDN, CDR2 FVKESK. The CDR3 sequence is 12 residues long. CDR3 in amino acids: CASSQDLREQFF. CDR3 nucleotide sequence: TGTGCCAGCAGCCAAGACCTCCGGGAGCAGTTCTTC. The variable domain in full, with the rest retrieved from reference TRBV14 and TRBJ2-1, is EAGVTQFPSHSVIEKGQTVTLRCDPISGHDNLYWYRRVMGKEIKFLLHFVKESKQDESGMPNNRFLAERTGGTYSTLKVQPAELEDSGVYFCASSQDLREQFFGPGTRLTVL.

The CDR3 coding sequence is TGTGCCAGTCGACCGGGACAGCGGGCCGTCCGGGCCATGATGAACACTGAAGCTTTCTTT. This translates into CASRPGQRAVRAMMNTEAFF. V gene TRBV19 combines with J gene TRBJ1-1; 7 nucleotides match TRBD1. V was clipped by 8 bases and J by 0 bases; unmatched bases: 24. Per germline, CDR1 LNHDA and CDR2 SQIVND (reference sequence). The CDR3 is 20 residues long.

The J gene is TRBJ2-2, the V gene TRBV5-1; D possibly corresponds to TRBD2 (5 bases). There are 14 residues in the CDR3. In germline, CDR1 is SGHRS, CDR2 YFSETQ. Trimming removed 4 bases at V and 5 bases at J, with 12 bases between. The CDR3 is CASSVPSSTGELFF. As DNA, the CDR3 is TGCGCCAGCAGCGTACCTAGCAGTACCGGGGAGCTGTTTTTT.

J is TRBJ2-2 and V is TRBV29-1, with 7 bases identical to TRBD2. J was trimmed by 5 bases and V by 3 bases; bases with no gene match: 9. In germline, CDR1 is SQVTM, CDR2 ANQGSEA. This CDR3 has 15 amino acids. The CDR3 loop is CSVDSGRRGTGELFF. CDR3 sequence (DNA): TGCAGCGTTGACTCCGGGAGGCGAGGTACCGGGGAGCTGTTTTTT.

The gene calls are TRBV9 and TRBJ2-7; 11 positions match TRBD2. This CDR3 has 14 residues. V lost 3 bases and J lost 3; bases outside the gene matches: 2. Germline V CDR1 and CDR2: SGDLS, YYNGEE. CDR3 sequence (DNA): TGTGCCAGCAGCGCGGGACTAGCGGACTACGAGCAGTACTTC. Translation gives CASSAGLADYEQYF.

This clone was found a few times. V is TRBV12-1 and J is TRBJ2-5; the table gives TRBD2 as D, unverified against the DNA. TRBV12-1 is annotated as a pseudogene. This CDR3 comprises 16 residues. DNA for the CDR3: TGTGCCAGCAGCTCACCCGGGACTAGCGGGGAAGAGACCCAGTACTTC. Encoded protein: CASSSPGTSGEETQYF.

The DNA for the CDR3 is TGTGCCAGCAGTGGGGGGACAGGGGGCTTTCCTTCGACCTACGAGCAGTACTTC. Translation gives CASSGGTGGFPSTYEQYF. The chain joins TRBV5-4 to TRBJ2-7; 12 nucleotides match TRBD1. CDR1 is SGHNT and CDR2 is YYREEE in the germline V gene (reference sequence). The CDR3 has 18 residues. J lost 2 bases, V lost 5 bases, and 14 bases had no gene match.

CDR3 sequence (DNA): TGTGCCAGCAGTGAAGTCCAAACTGAAGCTTTCTTT. Translating it yields CASSEVQTEAFF. The V call is TRBV2, the J call TRBJ1-1; D is ambiguous. The CDR3 length is 12 residues. Trimming took off 1 base at V and 5 bases at J, with 5 bases between the two ends. CDR1 and CDR2 from the germline V gene are SNHLY and FYNNEI.

The chain couples TRBV10-3 to TRBJ2-4; D is possibly TRBD2 (6 bases). The ends were cut back, 6 bases at V and 5 bases at J, with 20 bases in the middle. The germline CDR1 and CDR2 sequences are ENHRY and SYGVKD. CDR3 length equals 16 residues. The CDR3 reads CAISYGGGSTENIQYF. CDR3 DNA sequence: TGTGCCATCAGCTACGGGGGTGGGAGTACCGAAAACATTCAGTACTTC.

V gene TRBV5-1 combines with J gene TRBJ2-7; a weak D match, TRBD2 (6 bases). The CDR3 has 13 residues. Trimming removed 4 bases from V and 5 bases from J, with 13 bases in between. Germline values: CDR1 SGHRS, CDR2 YFSETQ. CDR3 loop: CASSPWTTDEQYF. As DNA, the CDR3 is TGCGCCAGCAGCCCATGGACTACCGACGAGCAGTACTTC. Together with reference TRBV5-1 and TRBJ2-7, the CDR3 gives the full variable domain: KAGVTQTPRYLIKTRGQQVTLSCSPISGHRSVSWYQQTPGQGLQFLFEYFSETQRNKGNFPGRFSGRQFSNSRSEMNVSTLELGDSALYLCASSPWTTDEQYFGPGTRLTVT.

The chain combines TRBV14 with TRBJ2-7; D might be TRBD2 (5 bases). This CDR3 contains 14 residues. Trimming removed 0 bases at V and 7 bases at J, with 13 bases between. Per the germline V gene, CDR1 is SGHDN and CDR2 is FVKESK. The CDR3 spells CASSQDFIGGEQYF. The CDR3 DNA is TGTGCCAGCAGCCAAGACTTTATCGGAGGAGAGCAGTACTTC.

This clone came up a few times. The V and J genes are TRBV13 and TRBJ1-5, with unresolved D. With 5 bases removed from V and 6 bases from J, the gap between germline ends came to 11 bases. Germline loops: CDR1 PRHDT, CDR2 FYEKMQ (reference sequence). This CDR3 has 13 amino acids. This CDR3 reads CASSTRSGQPQHF. In DNA form, the CDR3 reads TGTGCCAGCAGCACCCGGTCGGGTCAGCCCCAGCATTTT.

This chain uses TRBV27 with TRBJ2-7, with 9 bases matching TRBD1. Unmatched junction bases numbered 11, after V lost 7 bases and J lost 4 bases. Germline V gene sequence: CDR1 MNHEY, CDR2 SMNVEV (reference sequence). The CDR3 consists of 15 residues. The CDR3: CASISGGQGPYEQYF. In DNA form, the CDR3 reads TGTGCCAGCATCTCAGGGGGACAGGGTCCGTACGAGCAGTACTTC.

The rearrangement links TRBV2 to TRBJ2-7; 10 bases fit TRBD1. There are 20 residues in the CDR3. Unmatched junction bases numbered 22, after V lost 6 bases and J lost 2 bases. CDR1 is SNHLY, CDR2 FYNNEI, per germline. The CDR3 nucleotides read TGTGCCAGCAGGGCTATCCCGGGACAGGGGAGTCAAGGTCGGACCTACGAGCAGTACTTC. It codes for CASRAIPGQGSQGRTYEQYF. The complete variable domain, with remaining parts taken from reference TRBV2 and TRBJ2-7, reads EPEVTQTPSHQVTQMGQEVILRCVPISNHLYFYWYRQILGQKVEFLVSFYNNEISEKSEIFDDQFSVERPDGSNFTLKIRSTKLEDSAMYFCASRAIPGQGSQGRTYEQYFGPGTRLTVT.